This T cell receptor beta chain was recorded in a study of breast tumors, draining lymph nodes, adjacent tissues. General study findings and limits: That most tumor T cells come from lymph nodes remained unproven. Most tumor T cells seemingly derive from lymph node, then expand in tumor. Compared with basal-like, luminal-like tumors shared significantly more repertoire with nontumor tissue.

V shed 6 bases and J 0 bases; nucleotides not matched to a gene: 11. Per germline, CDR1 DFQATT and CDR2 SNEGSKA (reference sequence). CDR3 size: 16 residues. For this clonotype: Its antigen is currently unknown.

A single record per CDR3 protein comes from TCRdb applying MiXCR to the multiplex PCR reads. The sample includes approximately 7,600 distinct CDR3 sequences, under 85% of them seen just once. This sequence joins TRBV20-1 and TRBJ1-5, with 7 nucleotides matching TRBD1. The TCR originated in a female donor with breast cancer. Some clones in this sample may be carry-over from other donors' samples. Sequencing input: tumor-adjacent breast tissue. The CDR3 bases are TGCAGTGCAATTAACAGGGGAACGTATAGCAATCAGCCCCAGCATTTT. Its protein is CSAINRGTYSNQPQHF.